Listed below are T cell receptor beta chains from one sample, sequenced in a study of shared clonotypes between healthy human individuals. Assay: immunoSEQ multiplex PCR; the TCRdb copy retains only in-frame clones and omits some. In the table there are more than 2,000,000 clones, 90% to 95% of which are singletons. Input material: naive CD4+ T cells sorted from blood. The source of these receptors is a man aged 18 to 35 in good health. CDR3s include the opening cysteine and the closing phenylalanine or tryptophan. The D gene is left open where the match is weak. Not every row has a clone size; where given, it reads once, few, many or a size class.

CDR3nt	CDR3aa	j_gene	d_gene	v_gene	abundance
TGCGCCAGCAGTCTTCCCAGAAGGACTAACGTAACCGGGGAGCTGTTTTTT	CASSLPRRTNVTGELFF	TRBJ2-2	-	TRBV23-1	once
TGTGCCAGCAGTTACTCGGACAGGGGCGTTGGAAACACCATATATTTT	CASSYSDRGVGNTIYF	TRBJ1-3	TRBD1	TRBV6-5	-
TGTGCCAGCAGTTACGGCATCGACGCTAGCGGGTACCACGAGCAGTACTTC	CASSYGIDASGYHEQYF	TRBJ2-7	TRBD2	TRBV28	-
TGCGCCAGCAGCTTGGAATCAGGACAGGGAGGTCGCCCCCTCCACTTT	CASSLESGQGGRPLHF	TRBJ1-6	TRBD1	TRBV5-1	-
TGTGCCAGCAGTCTTCAGGGCCCGAACACTGAAGCTTTCTTT	CASSLQGPNTEAFF	TRBJ1-1	-	TRBV7-9	-
TGCGCCAGCAGCCGAGAGACAGGGCAGCCCCAGCATTTT	CASSRETGQPQHF	TRBJ1-5	TRBD1	TRBV4-1	-
TGTGCCAGCAGTGCGGAGACCGGCTCCTACGAGCAGTACTTC	CASSAETGSYEQYF	TRBJ2-7	-	TRBV2	-
TGTGCCAGCAGCTCCATGCTGGGTCTAGCGGGGGGGAACGAGCAGTACTTC	CASSSMLGLAGGNEQYF	TRBJ2-7	TRBD2	TRBV7-8	-
TGTGCCAGCAGCTTAACCTCCGGGGAGAGGGGCACTGAAGCTTTCTTT	CASSLTSGERGTEAFF	TRBJ1-1	-	TRBV7-9	-
TGCGCCAGCAGCCAAGACAGGGGCTACAGCTACACCTTC	CASSQDRGYSYTF	TRBJ1-2	-	TRBV4-3	-
TGTGCCAGCAGTTTACTACTGGGACCTAACTATGGCTACACCTTC	CASSLLLGPNYGYTF	TRBJ1-2	-	TRBV28	-
TGTGCCAGCAGCTTAGGGGAGGCAGATGGCTACACCTTC	CASSLGEADGYTF	TRBJ1-2	-	TRBV11-1	-
TGTGCCATCAGTGCCGCAGTTGAAAAACTGTTTTTT	CAISAAVEKLFF	TRBJ1-4	-	TRBV10-3	-
TGTGCCAGCAGCCGATCACCTTACCAGGGGACTGAAGCTTTCTTT	CASSRSPYQGTEAFF	TRBJ1-1	-	TRBV6-5	-
TGTGCCAGCAGCGTAGGGGCTAGCGACTCCTACGAGCAGTACTTC	CASSVGASDSYEQYF	TRBJ2-7	-	TRBV9	-
TGTGCCAGCAGTTTACCGGGGGCCGGGGAGCTGTTTTTT	CASSLPGAGELFF	TRBJ2-2	-	TRBV27	-
TGTGCCAGCGGTGCAGGGGGAGGGAATGAGCAGTTCTTC	CASGAGGGNEQFF	TRBJ2-1	-	TRBV5-4	-
TGTGCCATCAGTGACGAGGGGGGCCCCTACAATGAGCAGTTCTTC	CAISDEGGPYNEQFF	TRBJ2-1	-	TRBV10-3	-
TGCGCCAGCAGCTTGGAACGCCCAAACGAGCAGTACTTC	CASSLERPNEQYF	TRBJ2-7	-	TRBV5-1	-
TGTGCCAGCAGCTTAGGTCCGGGGGGGACCCGTAATGAAAAACTGTTTTTT	CASSLGPGGTRNEKLFF	TRBJ1-4	-	TRBV7-9	-
TGTGCCAGCAGCTTGGACCCTTTAATTAATTCACCCCTCCACTTT	CASSLDPLINSPLHF	TRBJ1-6	-	TRBV5-4	-
TGTGCCAGCTCACCACAGGGGGTGGGCACTGAAGCTTTCTTT	CASSPQGVGTEAFF	TRBJ1-1	-	TRBV18	few
TGTGCCTGGAGATGGAACGCGAACACCGGGGAGCTGTTTTTT	CAWRWNANTGELFF	TRBJ2-2	-	TRBV30	-
TGTGCCAGCAGCCTCCACGAGGAAGGAGGGGGAGGGGGGGACTCCTACGAGCAGTACTTC	CASSLHEEGGGGGDSYEQYF	TRBJ2-7	-	TRBV7-6	few
TGTGCCTCCGGGGCAGCCTCAAACTATGGCTACACCTTC	CASGAASNYGYTF	TRBJ1-2	-	TRBV30	few
TGTGCCAGCAACCGAAAAACAGGGGTTGGCGAGCAGTACTTC	CASNRKTGVGEQYF	TRBJ2-7	TRBD1	TRBV7-2	-
TGCGCCAGCAGCTTGGATTACGCAGTTTACGAGCAGTACTTC	CASSLDYAVYEQYF	TRBJ2-7	-	TRBV5-1	-
TGTGCCAGCAGTAGTACAGGGACCCAAGGGGAGTTCTTC	CASSSTGTQGEFF	TRBJ2-1	-	TRBV6-1	-
TGTGCCAGCAGCTCGGACAGCATGAACACTGAAGCTTTCTTT	CASSSDSMNTEAFF	TRBJ1-1	-	TRBV7-8	-
TGTGCCAGCAGAGACACGGGAGCTCGAGCTTTCTTT	CASRDTGARAFF	TRBJ1-1	-	TRBV6-5	-
TGCGCCAGCAGACCTGACAGGGGCAATCAGCCCCAGCATTTT	CASRPDRGNQPQHF	TRBJ1-5	TRBD1	TRBV4-1	-
TGTGCCAGCAGTGCGACAGGGGTTAATGGCTACACCTTC	CASSATGVNGYTF	TRBJ1-2	TRBD1	TRBV6-6	-
TGTGCCTGGAGTGTTTTGGGGAACACTGAAGCTTTCTTT	CAWSVLGNTEAFF	TRBJ1-1	-	TRBV30	-
TGTGCCAGCAATAAAGCCCCGACAGCGATATACGAGCAGTACTTC	CASNKAPTAIYEQYF	TRBJ2-7	-	TRBV6-1	-
TGCGCCAGCAGCCTTGGACTAGCGGAGAACACCGGGGAGCTGTTTTTT	CASSLGLAENTGELFF	TRBJ2-2	TRBD2	TRBV4-3	-
TGTGCCTGGAGGCGGGGACCCGGAGAATACGAGCAGTACTTC	CAWRRGPGEYEQYF	TRBJ2-7	-	TRBV30	-
TGTGCCAGCAGCAGGGGGGTGTCGGGAAAACTGTTTTTT	CASSRGVSGKLFF	TRBJ1-4	TRBD1	TRBV27	-
TGCGCCAGCAGCCAGGGAGGGCGGTACACAGATACGCAGTATTTT	CASSQGGRYTDTQYF	TRBJ2-3	TRBD2	TRBV4-3	once
TGCGCCAGCAGCCAAGTCGGGCCGTCCTACGAGCAGTACTTC	CASSQVGPSYEQYF	TRBJ2-7	-	TRBV4-1	-
TGTGCCAGCAGCTTAATAGGGACTAGCGGCACAGATACGCAGTATTTT	CASSLIGTSGTDTQYF	TRBJ2-3	TRBD2	TRBV7-2	-